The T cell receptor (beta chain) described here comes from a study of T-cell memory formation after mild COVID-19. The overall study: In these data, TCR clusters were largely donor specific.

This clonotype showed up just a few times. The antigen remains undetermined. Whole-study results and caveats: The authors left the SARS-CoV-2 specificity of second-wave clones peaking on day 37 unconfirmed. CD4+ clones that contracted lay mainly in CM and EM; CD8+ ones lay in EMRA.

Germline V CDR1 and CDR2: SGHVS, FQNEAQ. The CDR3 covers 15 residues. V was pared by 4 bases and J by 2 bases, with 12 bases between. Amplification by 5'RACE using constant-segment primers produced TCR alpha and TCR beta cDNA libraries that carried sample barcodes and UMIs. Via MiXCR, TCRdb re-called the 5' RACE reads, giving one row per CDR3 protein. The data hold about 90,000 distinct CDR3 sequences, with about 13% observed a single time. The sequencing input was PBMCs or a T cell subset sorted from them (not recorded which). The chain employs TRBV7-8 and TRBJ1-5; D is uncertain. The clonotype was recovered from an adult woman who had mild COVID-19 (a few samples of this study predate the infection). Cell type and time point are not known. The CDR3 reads CASSSDRAGNQPQHF. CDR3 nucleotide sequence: TGTGCCAGCAGCTCGGACCGGGCGGGCAATCAGCCCCAGCATTTT.